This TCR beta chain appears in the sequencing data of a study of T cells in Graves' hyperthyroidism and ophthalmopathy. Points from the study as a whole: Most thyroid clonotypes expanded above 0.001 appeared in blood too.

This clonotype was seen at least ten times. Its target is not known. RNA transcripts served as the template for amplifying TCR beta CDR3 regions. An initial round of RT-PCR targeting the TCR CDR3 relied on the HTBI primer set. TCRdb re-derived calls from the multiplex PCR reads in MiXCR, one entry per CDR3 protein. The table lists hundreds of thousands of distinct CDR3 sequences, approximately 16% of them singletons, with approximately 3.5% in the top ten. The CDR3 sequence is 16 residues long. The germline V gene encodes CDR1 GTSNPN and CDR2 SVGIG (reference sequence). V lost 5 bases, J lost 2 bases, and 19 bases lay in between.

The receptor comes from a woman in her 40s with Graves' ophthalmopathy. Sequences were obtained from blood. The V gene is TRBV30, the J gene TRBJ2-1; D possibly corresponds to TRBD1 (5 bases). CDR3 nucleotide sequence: TGTGCCTGGCGCCCGTGGTTTGGGGCCCCCTACAATGAGCAGTTCTTC. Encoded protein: CAWRPWFGAPYNEQFF.